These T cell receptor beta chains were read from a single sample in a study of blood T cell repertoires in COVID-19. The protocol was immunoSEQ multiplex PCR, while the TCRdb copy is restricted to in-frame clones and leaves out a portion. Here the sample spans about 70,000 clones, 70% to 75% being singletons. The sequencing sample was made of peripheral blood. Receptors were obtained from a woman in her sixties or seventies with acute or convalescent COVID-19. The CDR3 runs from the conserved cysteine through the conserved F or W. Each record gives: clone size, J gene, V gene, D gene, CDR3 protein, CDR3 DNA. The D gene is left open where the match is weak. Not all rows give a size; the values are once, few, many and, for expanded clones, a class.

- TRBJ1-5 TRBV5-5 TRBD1 CASSLRGTENQPQHF TGTGCCAGCAGCTTGCGCGGGACAGAGAATCAGCCCCAGCATTTT
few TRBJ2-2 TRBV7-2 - CASSTAGTYTGELFF TGTGCCAGCAGCACAGCCGGGACATACACCGGGGAGCTGTTTTTT
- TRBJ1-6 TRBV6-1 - CASSEFRGGSPLHF TGTGCCAGCAGTGAATTCCGGGGTGGTTCACCCCTCCACTTT
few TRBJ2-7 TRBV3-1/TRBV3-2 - CASSQDLGGRAEQYF TGTGCCAGCAGCCAAGATCTGGGGGGGCGGGCCGAGCAGTACTTC
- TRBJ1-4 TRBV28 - CASTYTYLLGDEKLFF TGTGCCAGCACCTACACATATCTCCTAGGGGATGAAAAACTGTTTTTT
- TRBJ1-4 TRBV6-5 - CASSYLATNEKLFF TGTGCCAGCAGTTACCTCGCAACTAATGAAAAACTGTTTTTT
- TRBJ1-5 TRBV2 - CASKTELGQPQHF TGTGCCAGTAAGACAGAGCTTGGTCAGCCCCAGCATTTT
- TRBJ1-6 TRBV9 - CASSAHPGGGSPLHF TGTGCCAGCAGCGCCCATCCGGGCGGGGGTTCACCCCTCCACTTT
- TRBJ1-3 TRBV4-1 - CASSQDQGKGNTIYF TGCGCCAGCAGCCAAGATCAGGGAAAAGGAAACACCATATATTTT
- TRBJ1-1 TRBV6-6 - CASIRLGDRTEAFF TGTGCCAGCATACGACTAGGTGACCGGACAGAAGCTTTCTTT
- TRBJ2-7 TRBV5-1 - CASSQRTAGAFGYEQYF TGCGCCAGCAGCCAAAGAACCGCAGGGGCCTTCGGATACGAGCAGTACTTC
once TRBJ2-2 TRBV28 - CASSLGGLTPGELFF TGTGCCAGCAGCCTGGGTGGGCTTACCCCCGGGGAGCTGTTTTTT
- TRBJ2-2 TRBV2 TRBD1 CASSEARQGELFF TGTGCCAGCAGTGAAGCCCGACAGGGAGAGCTGTTTTTT
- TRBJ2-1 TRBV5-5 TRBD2 CASSLAIAGGLYGQFF TGTGCCAGCAGCTTGGCCATAGCGGGGGGGCTGTATGGGCAGTTCTTC